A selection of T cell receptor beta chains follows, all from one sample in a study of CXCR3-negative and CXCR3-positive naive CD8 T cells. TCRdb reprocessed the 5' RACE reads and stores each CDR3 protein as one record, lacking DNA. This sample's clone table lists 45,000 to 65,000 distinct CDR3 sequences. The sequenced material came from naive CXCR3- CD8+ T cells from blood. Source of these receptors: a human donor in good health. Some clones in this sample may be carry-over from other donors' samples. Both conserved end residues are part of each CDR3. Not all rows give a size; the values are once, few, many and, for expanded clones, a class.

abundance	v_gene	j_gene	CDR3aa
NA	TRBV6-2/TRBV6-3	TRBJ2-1	CASSYIVDSGGDNEQFF
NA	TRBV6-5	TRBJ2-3	CASSYSRQGVSDTQYF
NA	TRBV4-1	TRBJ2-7	CASSQGPETPYEQYF
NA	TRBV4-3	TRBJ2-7	CASSTDRGYEQYF
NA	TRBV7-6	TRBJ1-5	CASSPSGFGQPQHF
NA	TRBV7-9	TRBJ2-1	CASSSTTPRDRDNEQFF
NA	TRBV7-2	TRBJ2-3	CASSLSGLASTDTQYF
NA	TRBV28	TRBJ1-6	CATKPRGEYNSPLHF
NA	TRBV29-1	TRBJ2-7	CSVKVDSYEQYF
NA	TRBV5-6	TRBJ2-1	CASSLAGLAGVYYNEQFF
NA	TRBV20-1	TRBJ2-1	CSPKIETSGGNEQFF
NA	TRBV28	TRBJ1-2	CASSSDNYHGYTF
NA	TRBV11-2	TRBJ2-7	CASSLVSSDTYSYEQYF
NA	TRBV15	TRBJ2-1	CATSPRIQGGPGNEQFF
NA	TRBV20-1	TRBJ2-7	CSANPGQRANEQYF
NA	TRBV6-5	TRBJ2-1	CASSYGYADEQFF
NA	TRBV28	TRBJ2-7	CASSNRDSNYEQYF
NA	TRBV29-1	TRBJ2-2	CSVHGGTGELFF
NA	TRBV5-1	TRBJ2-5	CASGPQETQYF
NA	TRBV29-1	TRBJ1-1	CSVETGITEAFF
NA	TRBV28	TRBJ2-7	CASISVRAVSYYEQYF
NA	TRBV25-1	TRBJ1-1	CASRVGAEAFF
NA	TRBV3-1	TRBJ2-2	CASSQERGAGTSGIPGELFF
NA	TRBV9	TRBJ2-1	CASSGDRGHEQFF
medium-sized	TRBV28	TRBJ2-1	CASSPLAGAVYNEQFF
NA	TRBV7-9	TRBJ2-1	CASSLNGIPHNEQFF
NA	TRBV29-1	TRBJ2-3	CSVAGDSTDTQYF
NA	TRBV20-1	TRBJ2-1	CSARESSYNEQFF
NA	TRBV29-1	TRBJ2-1	CSPMTVGAGSYNEQFF
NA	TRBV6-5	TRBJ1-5	CASSYSDNQPQHF
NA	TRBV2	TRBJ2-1	CASRTRVSDYNEQFF
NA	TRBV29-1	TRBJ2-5	CSVDSLAGGSETQYF
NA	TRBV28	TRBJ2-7	CASSLLVTSYEQYF
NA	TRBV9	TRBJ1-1	CASSQTLNTEAFF
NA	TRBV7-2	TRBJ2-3	CASSLALGTTDTQYF
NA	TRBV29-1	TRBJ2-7	CSVSGRSYEQYF
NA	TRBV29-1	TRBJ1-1	CSVLARGRDTEAFF
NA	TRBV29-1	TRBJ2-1	CSVVGTGLYNEQFF
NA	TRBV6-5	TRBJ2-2	CASTGVSGELFF
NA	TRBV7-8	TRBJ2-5	CASTHADSQETQYF
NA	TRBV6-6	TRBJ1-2	CASLLGGGENYGYTF
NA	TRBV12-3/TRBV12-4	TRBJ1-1	CASSYEPNTEAFF
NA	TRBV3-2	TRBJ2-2	CASSQASRNTGELFF
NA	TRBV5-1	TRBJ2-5	CASSSLSQETQYF
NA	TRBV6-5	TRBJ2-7	CASSYSGRSSYEQYF
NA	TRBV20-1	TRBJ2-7	CSALRTGGPGTYEQYF
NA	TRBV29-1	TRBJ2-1	CSVNGYNEQFF
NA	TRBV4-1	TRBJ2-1	CASSHPGTSGYNEQFF
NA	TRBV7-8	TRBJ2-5	CASSRGPLHETQYF
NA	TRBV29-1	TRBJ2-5	CSVDRGVQETQYF